A selection of T cell receptor beta chains follows, all from one sample in a study of early T cells in non-severe SARS-CoV-2 infection. Each CDR3 protein is one row after TCRdb ran MiXCR on the 5' RACE reads. This sample carries fewer than 110,000 distinct CDR3 sequences, over 8.5% of them seen once, and the ten largest clones take 7.6%. Material: whole blood. The receptor source for this set is an adult who was a healthcare worker with PCR-confirmed SARS-CoV-2 infection or an uninfected control (not recorded which). Both conserved end residues are part of each CDR3. The order of the fields is V gene, CDR3 length, J gene, CDR3 protein.

>TRBV28|12|TRBJ2-3
CASSSLTDTQYF
>TRBV5-1|18|TRBJ1-1
CASSLVGNTGNYHTEAFF
>TRBV18|16|TRBJ2-1
CASSPPSSSSYNEQFF
>TRBV10-3|15|TRBJ2-6
CAISESGSGANVLTF
>TRBV6-6|12|TRBJ1-6
CASFNANSPLHF
>TRBV21-1|11|TRBJ1-1
CASPGTTEAFF
>TRBV15|15|TRBJ2-3
CATSRDKAGPDTQYF
>TRBV5-6|14|TRBJ2-5
CASSLGAYQETQYF
>TRBV4-3|16|TRBJ2-5
CASSHPAPRNQETQYF
>TRBV5-1|14|TRBJ2-2
CASSHDTNTGELFF
>TRBV30|15|TRBJ2-7
CAWSARGIRAWEQYF
>TRBV6-5|13|TRBJ1-1
CASSYVAFTEAFF
>TRBV6-1|12|TRBJ1-6
CASDRGSWALHF
>TRBV27|16|TRBJ2-2
CASSALAGGDTGELFF
>TRBV10-1|13|TRBJ2-5
CASRGGNEETQYF
>TRBV20-1|17|TRBJ2-2
CSARVPLAGGITGELFF
>TRBV28|11|TRBJ2-3
CASTRGDTQYF
>TRBV5-4|18|TRBJ2-2
CVSSKGTSGSRNTGELFF
>TRBV2|12|TRBJ2-1
CASATSVNKQFF
>TRBV12-3/TRBV12-4|16|TRBJ2-3
CASSFSWGGSTDTQYF
>TRBV7-2|16|TRBJ2-2
CASQLVSGAFTGELFF
>TRBV5-1|12|TRBJ2-7
CASSLEPYEQYF
>TRBV10-3|18|TRBJ2-3
CARAPSDLRGQAADTQYF
>TRBV2|16|TRBJ2-1
CASSASSSGKVNEQFF
>TRBV7-6|15|TRBJ2-3
CASSPQFLTTDTQYF
>TRBV11-2|15|TRBJ2-7
CASSLAGRSSYEQYF
>TRBV29-1|10|TRBJ1-1
CSVGRTEAFF
>TRBV6-5|12|TRBJ1-1
CASSQTGATAFF
>TRBV28|14|TRBJ1-4
CASSLTAVREKLFF
>TRBV15|15|TRBJ2-1
CATSRGLAGNNEQFF
>TRBV24-1|16|TRBJ2-7
CATSDHAVDRSYELYF
>TRBV7-3|17|TRBJ2-3
CASSLKPIAGLTDTQYF
>TRBV7-9|14|TRBJ2-7
CASSSVGFAYEQYF
>TRBV29-1|14|TRBJ1-1
CSVRVQGTNTEAFF
>TRBV12-3/TRBV12-4|13|TRBJ2-7
CASSLRNSYEQYF
>TRBV20-1|15|TRBJ2-3
CSALAGGPFTDTQYF
>TRBV24-1|13|TRBJ2-1
CATASSSYNEQFF
>TRBV29-1|15|TRBJ2-1
CSVVLGGTRLDEQFF
>TRBV5-1|15|TRBJ2-7
CASSLGVGQSYEQYF
>TRBV27|14|TRBJ2-7
CASSSRPSYYEQYF
>TRBV7-2|13|TRBJ2-3
CASSLDSGDTQYF
>TRBV28|16|TRBJ2-3
CASSLFGQGRADTQYF
>TRBV18|15|TRBJ2-1
CASSPRILHLNEQFF
>TRBV5-5|16|TRBJ2-7
CASLPNFGTYSYEQYF
>TRBV6-5|14|TRBJ1-6
CASSYRIDNSPLHF
>TRBV28|11|TRBJ2-1
CASSPVGQQFF
>TRBV29-1|14|TRBJ2-3
CSVAPGQGSDTQYF
>TRBV7-2|14|TRBJ1-4
CASSLVGSVEKLFF
>TRBV7-9|14|TRBJ2-1
CASSLAQGSDEQFF
>TRBV7-9|17|TRBJ1-4
CASSPPDPGQGGEKLFF
>TRBV10-3|12|TRBJ2-3
CAIRDYTDTQYF
>TRBV5-1|15|TRBJ2-1
CASSSSGSGANEQFF
>TRBV5-1|16|TRBJ2-3
CASSLDRGSFADTQYF
>TRBV7-9|15|TRBJ2-7
CASSFVGTGYNEQYF